The T cell receptor beta chain under discussion was sequenced for a study of cytomegalovirus exposure and HLA in healthy donors (dated by TCRdb to 2016 to 2017). Context from the whole study: An earlier analysis of 587 of the donors reported approximately 300 Gb of sequence data and approximately 120 million unique TCR beta sequences obtained from around 190 million T cells. The study was designed to test whether signatures of past pathogen exposure could be identified by cataloging public T cell receptors. To study patterns of TCR occurrence, a later analysis re-analyzed previously published TCR beta repertoires from 666 donors and added high-resolution HLA genotyping. An earlier analysis of approximately 640 of the donors applied high-throughput TCR beta sequencing to assess whether each TCR beta V gene segment acted as functional or pseudogenic. Alongside the repertoire data, information on donor age, sex, ethnicity and CMV serostatus was compiled. An early release covering approximately 600 HLA-typed donors comprised approximately 300 gigabases of sequencing data and about 90 million unique TCR sequences. HLA typing covered class I and class II loci at four-digit resolution. The T cell repertoires of several hundred subjects were profiled by immunosequencing and related to cytomegalovirus serostatus. Among 398 genotyped donors of the cohort, an average of about 220,000 unique TCR beta nucleotide sequences was sequenced per donor, of which about 18% were non-productive. The study combined high-throughput TCR immunosequencing, statistical association of individual TCRs with disease status, and machine learning to predict cytomegalovirus infection status. The genetic ancestry cluster associated with self-reported Caucasian donors included around four fifths of the roughly 360 genotyped donors. About five DR-DQ haplotypes were treated as single units for association and clustering because of strong linkage in the cohort. A later genetic analysis took genome-wide SNP genotypes for about 55% of the roughly 670 donors and used that subset as a discovery cohort. Rather than drawing on any new phenotypic data, the later analysis identified candidate immune exposures from TCR beta sequences and the way those sequences occurred across donors. All discovery cohort repertoires had been generated using a single sequencing platform. The number of typed donors differed by locus: 629-630 for A, B, C, DRB1 and DQB1; 522 for DQA1; 606 for DPA1; and some 430 for DPB1. In addition to the first cohort of 666 subjects, a separate validation cohort of about 120 different subjects was used. On the study overall, not on this receptor specifically: In a later analysis, HLA-associated TCR beta chains were found to be more clonally expanded and to have lower generation probabilities than equally common non-associated chains. The authors suggested that the approach could potentially be extended to other disease states and immunological phenotypes. In this cohort, only TCR beta chains were sequenced, and detectable features were limited by the absence of alpha or paired-chain data. According to a later genetic analysis, donors in an Asian-associated ancestry cluster had fewer N-insertions in productive TCRs than the roughly 670-donor mean. Seventeen rarely observed V segments, including chromosome 9 orphons, were excluded from the earlier analysis of several hundred of the donors because counts were too low. While some public TCRs were present in many individuals, most TCR sequences turned up only very rarely across donors. In a later analysis, several top co-occurrence clusters were reported to appear linked to parvovirus B19, influenza, CMV and Epstein-Barr virus. Broadly in line with IMGT annotations, most TCR beta V segments showed up in productive rearrangements about 90% or about 30% of the time in an earlier analysis of several hundred of the donors. V-gene and J-gene trimming of TCR beta chains was associated with a missense DCLRE1C variant in a later genetic analysis, and the association was replicated in an independent cohort. Roughly uniform sequencing depth across donors was assumed in presence/absence analyses, although this assumption may not hold. Cytomegalovirus status was reported to be diagnosed by the classifier with high specificity and sensitivity in both the original and validation cohorts. Some IMGT-functional V segments, including TRBV6-2 and TRBV6-3, could not be distinguished by the 87-base-pair reads and were therefore excluded. In a later analysis, the rate of TCR association differed among HLA loci, with DRB1 alleles having the most associated TCRs and HLA-C alleles having the fewest. Linkage disequilibrium might explain the correlated functional status among segregating V segments, but an unknown experimental factor could not be ruled out. Strong co-occurrence of HLA alleles, especially DR and DQ, made assigning TCR associations to individual alleles difficult. A cluster of highly shared sequence variants was judged likely to represent a technical artifact of the sequencing pipeline. According to a later analysis, most CMV-associated TCR beta chains appeared to be HLA-restricted, and the HLA associations seemed to be driven largely by CMV exposure. A further reported finding was that TCR beta sequences accurately predicted the HLA-A and HLA-B alleles for most subjects in the first cohort. For the cohort, immune exposure information was limited to CMV serostatus. The study gave a list of more than 150 TCR beta chains associated with cytomegalovirus. In a later analysis, over 15,000 TCR beta sequences were associated with specific HLA alleles at a false discovery rate of 0.05. Because HLA typing was unavailable for some donors at each locus, only the typed subset was used in association tests. A few of the identified cytomegalovirus-associated TCR beta chains were confirmed in vitro to be specific for cytomegalovirus antigens.

Library method: the immunoSEQ multiplex PCR assay. For the multiplex PCR, a mixture combining 60 forward primers for TCR Vbeta segments and 13 reverse primers for TCR Jbeta segments was used. A multiplex PCR assay on genomic DNA amplified the CDR3 region of rearranged TCR beta genes. The Illumina HiSeq System was used to sequence the amplified TCR beta libraries as 87-base-pair reads. The paper's processing steps were these. A later analysis counted about 80 million unique TCR beta chains across the 666 repertoires, and around 12 million of these chains were shared by at least two donors. A nearest-neighbor algorithm error-corrected the raw reads and collapsed the reads into unique sequences, merging closely related sequences to remove PCR and sequencing errors. Alignment of CDR3 sequences to IMGT reference sequences was used to assign V, D and J gene segments. For a sequence to be retained, a match of at least six nucleotides to both a V gene segment and a J gene segment was required. A rearrangement counted as productive if the CDR3 had no stop codons and remained in frame with V and J, and every other rearrangement counted as non-productive. CDR3 was defined according to IMGT convention as the region running from the second conserved V-encoded cysteine to the conserved J-encoded phenylalanine. The earlier analysis of some 580 of the donors excluded any sequence lacking an unambiguous match to a single V gene segment. In an earlier analysis of 587 of the donors, V segments were called functional above 56.7% productive rearrangements and were called segregating when the between-donor standard deviation exceeded 5%. A statistical classification framework was developed to diagnose cytomegalovirus status using the catalog of TCR beta chain sequences. A later analysis assigned V and J genes by comparing TCR nucleotide sequences with IMGT/GENE-DB human TR gene sequences. The TCRdist pipeline was used in a later analysis to assign CDR3 sequences and most-parsimonious VDJ recombination scenarios. In a later analysis, each TCR beta chain was defined by its CDR3 amino acid sequence together with its V-gene family, and reads without a unique V-gene family were excluded. A later analysis removed roughly 590 highly shared, low-generation-probability nucleotide sequences to deal with suspected cross-contamination and a sequencing artifact. For each public chain, a later analysis derived a clonal expansion index from normalized ranks of inferred template counts within each repertoire. In a later analysis, generation probabilities were computed using a VDJ recombination model fitted to out-of-frame rearrangements, and the results were checked against IGoR. Hypergeometric tests were used in a later analysis to score TCR-TCR, TCR-HLA and TCR-CMV co-occurrence, with a repertoire-size bias correction applied to the TCR pairs. A later analysis estimated false discovery rates by permuting HLA or CMV assignments 20 times. In a later analysis, co-occurring TCRs were grouped with DBSCAN, and TCRdist sequence similarity was added when clustering was performed within HLA-allele-positive subsets. Repertoires with fewer than 30,000 or more than 120,000 public chains, plus five repertoires with anomalous nucleotide sharing, were excluded from co-occurrence clustering. Here the immuneACCESS table is served through TCRdb, limited to in-frame sequences with V and J called. Missing clones are a known gap in these copies; in checked studies unresolved V genes cover under half, and the rest lacks a known reason. The DNA was the basis for D and trimming; V, J and clone size are from that table. Here the sample has roughly 160,000 clones; less than 85% occur a single time. The ten largest clones capture 1% of the sample.

Via the germline V gene (reference sequence), CDR1 is MNHEY and CDR2 SMNVEV. V is clipped by 6 bases and J by 1 base, and the sequence between their germline boundaries is 4 bases long. From the cysteine through the phenylalanine, the CDR3 covers 12 amino acids. Kept here is only the CDR3 DNA, which spans 36 bases and is read in frame from base 1. The cohort was made up of several hundred healthy bone marrow donors. Cohort members were all nominally healthy when sampled, although unrecorded immune exposures were likely present. The donor tested CMV seronegative and was one of the 352 seronegative cohort members. Every donor gave a peripheral blood sample, and the peripheral blood mononuclear cells from that sample were used for TCR beta sequencing. Genomic DNA extraction from the blood cell samples was performed with the Qiagen DNeasy Blood Extraction Kit. Remarks on this clone: Its cognate antigen has yet to be identified. Nothing much larger sits one base from this clone, and base qualities are not available.

Source material: PBMCs. The clonotype was recovered from a boy between 2 and 15 years old in good health and CMV-seronegative. The rearrangement combines TRBV27 with TRBJ2-1; no confident D gene assignment can be made. The CDR3 sequence is CASSGSYNEQFF. The nucleotide sequence reads TGTGCCAGCAGCGGGTCCTACAATGAGCAGTTCTTC.